Listed below are T cell receptor beta chains from one sample, sequenced in a study of blood T cells in healthy people across ages. A single record per CDR3 protein comes from TCRdb applying MiXCR to the 5' RACE reads. Among about 1.1 million distinct CDR3 sequences listed, about two fifths were seen once. Material for sequencing was blood. All receptors come from a man aged 18 to 35 in good health. Both conserved end residues are part of each CDR3. Fields, in order: clone size, J gene, V gene, D gene, CDR3 DNA, CDR3 protein. The D gene is left open where the match is weak. Some rows mark clone size as missing; the rest say once, few, many or name a class of expanded clone.

NA | TRBJ2-7 | TRBV20-1 | TRBD1 | TGCAGTGCTAGACCCTCCGGGACAGTCTACAATGAGCAGTACTTC | CSARPSGTVYNEQYF
NA | TRBJ1-2 | TRBV19 | TRBD1 | TGTGCCACCACAGGGGCTTCTACTGGCTACACCTTC | CATTGASTGYTF
few | TRBJ2-1 | TRBV6-2/TRBV6-3 | NA | TGTGCCAGCAAGTTCCAGGGCGATGAGCAGTTCTTC | CASKFQGDEQFF
few | TRBJ1-2 | TRBV6-2/TRBV6-3 | NA | TGTGCCAGCAGGCATGAGGGCTACACCTTC | CASRHEGYTF
NA | TRBJ2-5 | TRBV4-3 | TRBD1 | TGCGCCAGCAGCCAGGGTCTTACAGGGGGCGAAACCCAGTACTTC | CASSQGLTGGETQYF
NA | TRBJ2-2 | TRBV9 | TRBD2 | TGTGCCAGCAGCGTAGTGGGGGGGGTAGCGAACACCGGGGAGCTGTTTTTT | CASSVVGGVANTGELFF
NA | TRBJ1-1 | TRBV5-1 | NA | TGCGCCAGCAGCTCGGGAAGTTCAATGAACACTGAAGCTTTCTTT | CASSSGSSMNTEAFF
NA | TRBJ2-1 | TRBV6-6 | TRBD2 | TGTGCCAGTGCTAGCGGGGGGGGGGATGAGCAGTTCTTC | CASASGGGDEQFF
NA | TRBJ2-7 | TRBV6-1 | TRBD2 | TGTGCCAGCAGTGAATGGGGACTAGCTAACTACGAGCAGTACTTC | CASSEWGLANYEQYF
NA | TRBJ1-2 | TRBV7-9 | NA | TGTGCCAGCAGCTCCGGACCAACGGGGGGCTACACCTTC | CASSSGPTGGYTF
few | TRBJ1-6 | TRBV5-1 | NA | TGCGCCAGCAGCTTGGAGGCCAGAAAATATAATTCACCCCTCCACTTT | CASSLEARKYNSPLHF
few | TRBJ2-7 | TRBV5-1 | NA | TGCGCCAGCAGCAGGGGTCCCTCCTACGAGCAGTACTTC | CASSRGPSYEQYF
few | TRBJ1-4 | TRBV12-3/TRBV12-4 | TRBD1 | TGTGCCAGCAAAAAGGGGACCCAGGGGGCTTCGGAAAAACTGTTTTTT | CASKKGTQGASEKLFF
many | TRBJ2-7 | TRBV4-2 | NA | TGTGCCAGCAGCCAAGATCTCGGCCAGACCTACGAGCAGTACTTC | CASSQDLGQTYEQYF
few | TRBJ1-4 | TRBV5-6 | NA | TGTGCCAGCAGCTTGATAACTGCAACTAATGAAAAACTGTTTTTT | CASSLITATNEKLFF
many | TRBJ1-2 | TRBV9 | NA | TGTGCCAGCAGCCCCCGTATAGGGGTGGCTAACTATGGCTACACCTTC | CASSPRIGVANYGYTF
NA | TRBJ2-7 | TRBV5-1 | NA | TGCGCCAGCAGCACGGACGGAGACGAGCAGTACTTC | CASSTDGDEQYF
once | TRBJ2-1 | TRBV7-2 | NA | TGTGCCAGCAGCTTAGCTGGGGGACGGGGCAATGAGCAGTTCTTC | CASSLAGGRGNEQFF
NA | TRBJ2-5 | TRBV6-1 | TRBD2 | TGTGCCAGCAGTGTTAAGCGGGGGGCCGTCCAAGAGACCCAGTACTTC | CASSVKRGAVQETQYF
NA | TRBJ2-3 | TRBV7-2 | TRBD1 | TGTGCCAGCAGCTGGGCAGGGGGAGATACGCAGTATTTT | CASSWAGGDTQYF
NA | TRBJ1-1 | TRBV15 | NA | TGTGCCACCAGCAGGGGCTTGGACATAAAATATGGGGACACTGAGGCTTTCTTT | CATSRGLDIKYGDTEAFF
NA | TRBJ1-1 | TRBV5-1 | NA | TGCGCCAGCAGAACGGGGGAGAACACTGAAGCTTTCTTT | CASRTGENTEAFF
NA | TRBJ2-2 | TRBV10-3 | NA | TGTGCCATCAGCCCATATGGACAGAACACCGGGGAGCTGTTTTTT | CAISPYGQNTGELFF
NA | TRBJ1-2 | TRBV6-5 | TRBD1 | TGTGCCAGCAGTTACTCTAGACAGGGCCGGTATGGCTACACCTTC | CASSYSRQGRYGYTF
NA | TRBJ1-2 | TRBV12-3/TRBV12-4 | NA | TGTGCCAGCAGTTTATCTCCAACAGGGAACTATGGCTACACCTTC | CASSLSPTGNYGYTF
NA | TRBJ1-1 | TRBV19 | TRBD1 | TGTGCCAGTAGGCTGGACAGGGTGGATGAAGCTTTCTTT | CASRLDRVDEAFF
few | TRBJ2-1 | TRBV21-1 | NA | TGTGCCAGCAGCAAAGGTCCCCCGGTCCTCGATGAGCAGTTCTTC | CASSKGPPVLDEQFF
NA | TRBJ2-4 | TRBV6-1 | TRBD2 | TGTGCCAGCAGTGAAATAGCGGGGGGGAACATTCAGTACTTC | CASSEIAGGNIQYF
NA | TRBJ1-2 | TRBV2 | NA | TGTGCCAGCAGTGATTATCTTCAGAATGGCTACACCTTC | CASSDYLQNGYTF
NA | TRBJ2-5 | TRBV9 | NA | TGTGCCAGCAGCACCGCGGACAGCTACAATGAGCAGTACTTC | CASSTADSYNEQYF
few | TRBJ1-5 | TRBV20-1 | NA | TGCAGTGCTAGAGCGGGGTATAGCAATCAGCCCCAGCATTTT | CSARAGYSNQPQHF
NA | TRBJ2-7 | TRBV28 | NA | TGTGCCAGCAACCGAGGGGGAATTAGCTCCTACGAGCAGTACTTC | CASNRGGISSYEQYF
NA | TRBJ1-1 | TRBV4-3 | NA | TGCGCCAGCAGCCCGACCATAGGGACTGGCACTGAAGCTTTCTTT | CASSPTIGTGTEAFF
few | TRBJ2-3 | TRBV10-3 | NA | TGTGCCATCAGTGAGACTTACGATACGCAGTATTTT | CAISETYDTQYF
NA | TRBJ1-1 | TRBV6-6 | NA | TGTGCCAGCAGGGGGGACATCCAGAACACTGAAGCTTTCTTT | CASRGDIQNTEAFF
NA | TRBJ1-6 | TRBV7-2 | NA | TGTGCCAGCAGCCCCCATGGGAGAGGGAATAATTCACCCCTCCACTTT | CASSPHGRGNNSPLHF
NA | TRBJ2-3 | TRBV6-2/TRBV6-3 | TRBD2 | TGTGCCAGCAGTTACTACTTGCTAGCGGAAGCCTCAGATACGCAGTATTTT | CASSYYLLAEASDTQYF
few | TRBJ2-1 | TRBV6-2/TRBV6-3 | NA | TGTGCCAGCAGTTACTTTGGGAGGTGGAAAAAAGTGGAGCAGTTCTTC | CASSYFGRWKKVEQFF
NA | TRBJ1-4 | TRBV4-1 | NA | TGCGCCAGCAGCCAAGCCAGACAGGACGGGAACGAAAAACTGTTTTTT | CASSQARQDGNEKLFF
NA | TRBJ2-5 | TRBV5-1 | NA | TGCGCCAGCAGTATCGGCAGTGGGAATGAGCAGTACTTC | CASSIGSGNEQYF
few | TRBJ2-1 | TRBV6-5 | NA | TGTGCCAGCAGTTACGGCCCCTCTCAATACAATGAGCAGTTCTTC | CASSYGPSQYNEQFF